These 32 T cell receptor beta chains were sequenced from one sample in a study of blood T cells in healthy people across ages. With a J-beta primer mix and a sample-barcoded 5' primer, a second PCR ran roughly 6 to 11 cycles. TCRdb processed the 5' RACE reads anew with MiXCR; each CDR3 protein has one entry. The table has about 780,000 distinct CDR3 sequences, about 45% seen once; the top ten hold 15% to 20%. The sequenced sample consisted of blood. The source is an elderly man in good health.

This rearrangement joins TRBV20-1 to TRBJ2-1, with 8 bases that match TRBD2. CDR1 and CDR2 from the germline V gene are DFQATT and SNEGSKA (reference sequence). This CDR3 contains 16 residues. V lost 0 bases and J lost 3; bases outside the gene matches: 7. DNA for the CDR3: TGCAGTGCTAGAGACCTCAGCGGGAGCGGCTACAATGAGCAGTTCTTC. Translated: CSARDLSGSGYNEQFF.

The V call is TRBV3-1, the J call TRBJ1-6; D is unclear. CDR1 and CDR2 (germline): LGHDT, YNNKEL (reference sequence). CDR3 length: 14 amino acids. V lost 3 bases to trimming and J lost 7 bases, with 10 bases between them. The CDR3, as DNA: TGTGCCAGCAGCCATCGGGGAGAGAATTCACCCCTCCACTTT. This sequence encodes CASSHRGENSPLHF. Variable domain in full (rest from reference TRBV3-1 and TRBJ1-6): DTAVSQTPKYLVTQMGNDKSIKCEQNLGHDTMYWYKQDSKKFLKIMFSYNNKELIINETVPNRFSPKSPDKAHLNLHINSLELGDSAVYFCASSHRGENSPLHFGNGTRLTVT.

The chain links TRBV25-1 to TRBJ1-5, with 11 bases that match TRBD1. Trimming at V came to 5 bases and at J to 5 bases, leaving 11 bases not matched to a gene. The CDR3 covers 17 residues. Germline V gene data show CDR1 as MGHDK and CDR2 as SYGVNS. CDR3 in amino acids: CASSPQGGQGADQPQHF. DNA of the CDR3: TGTGCCAGCAGTCCCCAAGGTGGACAGGGGGCCGATCAGCCCCAGCATTTT.

The J gene is TRBJ2-7, the V gene TRBV7-2, with D perhaps TRBD2 (6 bases). The CDR3 totals 15 residues. The V gene lost 1 base and the J gene lost 0 bases, with 10 bases spanning the gap. Germline CDR1 and CDR2: SGHTA and FQGNSA. The CDR3 sequence: CASSLVAENSYEQYF. The CDR3 DNA is TGTGCCAGCAGCTTAGTAGCGGAGAACTCCTACGAGCAGTACTTC.

The chain links TRBV27 to TRBJ2-7, with D possibly TRBD1 on 6 matching bases. This CDR3 is 15 amino acids long. Deletions cut 8 bases from V and 2 bases from J, with 19 bases between. CDR1 is MNHEY and CDR2 is SMNVEV in the germline V gene (reference sequence). The CDR3 DNA reads as TGTGCCAGCGCCCGGGACACCCAAAACACCTACGAGCAGTACTTC. Encoded protein: CASARDTQNTYEQYF.

In regard to this clonotype: This may arise from a read error, as a much more abundant clone is one base away. This sequence joins TRBV7-2 and TRBJ2-3; no reliable D call. This CDR3 region has 15 residues. Germline CDR1 SGHTA, CDR2 FQGNSA. CDR3 loop: CASSLATVSTDAQYF. The CDR3 DNA sequence: TGTGCCAGCAGCTTAGCCACGGTATCCACAGATGCGCAGTATTTT.

This chain uses TRBV12-3 or TRBV12-4 with TRBJ1-4, with D perhaps matching TRBD1 (5 bases). Trimming left V 5 bases short and J 6 bases short, with 13 bases between. The CDR3 sequence is 14 residues long. DNA of the CDR3: TGTGCCAGCAGTGTTCGTCGGGACGATGAAAAACTGTTTTTT. Translated, it gives CASSVRRDDEKLFF.

This clonotype occurred a few times. This chain links TRBV7-9 with TRBJ1-1; a possible D gene is TRBD1 (5 bases). Germline CDR1 and CDR2: SEHNR and FQNEAQ (reference sequence). The germline V and J ends were trimmed by 3 bases and 1 base, with 9 bases remaining between them. The CDR3 spans 14 residues. DNA for the CDR3: TGTGCCAGCAGCTTTAACACAGGGAACACTGAAGCTTTCTTT. The encoded protein is CASSFNTGNTEAFF.

The chain has TRBV28 and TRBJ1-5; no clear D. The CDR3 totals 12 residues. Germline V gene lookup returns CDR1 MDHEN and CDR2 SYDVKM. V lost 8 bases and J lost 0, with 5 bases in between. CDR3 in DNA: TGTGCCAGCCTAGCTAGCAATCAGCCCCAGCATTTT. It is translated as CASLASNQPQHF.

The rearrangement links TRBV20-1 to TRBJ1-4, with D perhaps matching TRBD1 (5 bases). V dropped 4 bases and J dropped 3 bases, with 9 bases sitting between them. This CDR3 has 13 amino acids. The germline V gene encodes CDR1 DFQATT and CDR2 SNEGSKA (reference sequence). The CDR3: CSATRQSNEKLFF. The CDR3 nucleotides read TGCAGTGCTACCCGACAGTCTAATGAAAAACTGTTTTTT.

The rearrangement uses TRBV30 and TRBJ2-5; a weak D match, TRBD1 (6 bases). Between the trimmed V and J ends, which lost 5 bases and 11 bases, there was a span of 24 bases. Germline loops: CDR1 GTSNPN, CDR2 SVGIG (reference sequence). This CDR3 is built from 14 residues. Here the CDR3 reads CAWAQGTGSNEQYF. The CDR3 bases are TGTGCCTGGGCTCAGGGGACGGGATCCAATGAGCAGTACTTC.

This rearrangement joins TRBV25-1 to TRBJ2-1; no clear D. Trimming removed 2 bases from V and 6 bases from J, with 8 bases in between. Germline V gives CDR1 MGHDK, CDR2 SYGVNS. The CDR3 runs to 13 residues. Here the CDR3 reads CASSEGSANEQFF. The CDR3 nucleotides read TGTGCCAGCAGTGAAGGTTCGGCCAATGAGCAGTTCTTC.

The chain employs TRBV2 and TRBJ1-5, with D perhaps matching TRBD1 (6 bases). This CDR3 spans 16 amino acids. Deletions cut 0 bases from V and 4 bases from J, with 13 bases between. Germline loops: CDR1 SNHLY, CDR2 FYNNEI. CDR3 DNA: TGTGCCAGCAGTGAAGCCCGGGGGCGGACAAATCAGCCCCAGCATTTT. Its protein product is CASSEARGRTNQPQHF.

Remarks on this clonotype: At one boundary the junction diverges from the germline segment, which might be a read error. This chain uses TRBV4-3 with TRBJ1-1; 9 nucleotides align to TRBD1. Germline V gene data show CDR1 as LGHNA and CDR2 as YSLEER. This CDR3 comprises 15 residues. DNA for the CDR3: TGCGCCAGCGGCCAAGGAACAGGGGGCCGGACTGAAGCTTTCTTT. It specifies CASGQGTGGRTEAFF.

The J gene is TRBJ2-3, the V gene TRBV12-3 or TRBV12-4, with D tentatively TRBD2 (6 bases). This CDR3 has 17 residues. Trimming took 5 bases from V and 1 from J, leaving 19 bases between them. CDR3 nucleotides: TGTGCCAGCAGTCCACTTATCGGGAGTGTCCGCACAGATACGCAGTATTTT. Its protein is CASSPLIGSVRTDTQYF.

This clonotype was counted between two and nine times. J is TRBJ2-5 and V is TRBV7-2; 7 positions match TRBD2. Germline V gives CDR1 SGHTA, CDR2 FQGNSA. V shed 0 bases, J shed 4 bases, and the junction held 5 bases outside the gene matches. The CDR3 runs to 15 residues. The CDR3 coding sequence is TGTGCCAGCAGCTTAGCCGGCGGGAGCATAGAGACCCAGTACTTC. Translation: CASSLAGGSIETQYF.

This clonotype was found a few times. V and J are TRBV20-1 and TRBJ1-6, with TRBD1 as a possible D gene (6 bases). This CDR3 spans 13 amino acids. V lost 2 bases and J 6 bases, leaving 8 bases between the germline ends. Germline CDR1 is DFQATT and CDR2 is SNEGSKA (reference sequence). The CDR3 coding sequence is TGCAGTGCTAGACTGGACAGTAATTCACCCCTCCACTTT. Translated: CSARLDSNSPLHF.

The CDR3 loop reads CAISDLFERPYNEQFF. In DNA, the CDR3 is TGTGCCATCAGTGACCTCTTCGAGCGGCCTTACAATGAGCAGTTCTTC. This chain uses TRBV10-3 with TRBJ2-1, with a tentative D call TRBD2 (5 bases). Per germline, CDR1 ENHRY and CDR2 SYGVKD. This CDR3 has 16 amino acids. V was pared by 3 bases and J by 4 bases, with 16 bases between.

This clonotype appeared a few times. The chain recombines TRBV20-1 with TRBJ2-3; D remains ambiguous. The CDR3 is 16 residues long. Germline-derived CDR1 and CDR2 are DFQATT and SNEGSKA (reference sequence). Trimming removed 0 bases at V and 1 base at J, with 14 bases between. The CDR3 DNA is TGCAGTGCTAGAGATGGTAGTGAACCCCGCACAGATACGCAGTATTTT. It translates to CSARDGSEPRTDTQYF.

This clonotype was found a few times. The chain links TRBV7-2 to TRBJ1-1; no clear D. CDR1 and CDR2 (germline): SGHTA, FQGNSA. Trimming took off 5 bases at V and 0 bases at J, with 7 bases between the two ends. The CDR3 spans 13 residues. In nucleotides, the CDR3 is TGTGCCAGCAGCGCCAGACTGAACACTGAAGCTTTCTTT. It encodes CASSARLNTEAFF.

With regard to this clonotype: This could be a read error, since a much larger clone is one nucleotide away. A read error is likely, as this CDR3 ends without the conserved phenylalanine or tryptophan. This sequence joins TRBV29-1 and TRBJ2-3; TRBD1 agrees at 7 bases. V trimming: 5 bases; J trimming: 5 bases; junction bases outside the gene matches: 10. The CDR3 covers 14 residues. Germline values: CDR1 SQVTM, CDR2 ANQGSEA. CDR3: CSVWTGPLGDTQYV. CDR3 bases: TGCAGCGTTTGGACAGGCCCTCTTGGAGATACGCAGTATGTT.

The chain joins TRBV12-3 or TRBV12-4 to TRBJ2-6; TRBD1 or TRBD2 may be the D gene (5 bases each). V was trimmed by 5 bases and J by 0 bases, leaving 17 bases between them. This CDR3 is built from 18 residues. CDR3 bases: TGTGCCAGCAGTGTCGGGGCAGACTCTAGCTCTGGGGCCAACGTCCTGACTTTC. This codes for CASSVGADSSSGANVLTF.

There are a few counts of this clonotype. The V gene is TRBV9, the J gene TRBJ2-5; weak D call: TRBD1 (7 bases). The germline gives CDR1 SGDLS, CDR2 YYNGEE. The CDR3 loop spans 16 amino acids. V was pared by 4 bases and J by 4 bases, with 20 bases between. This chain's CDR3 is CASSPRQGIGGETQYF. CDR3 sequence (DNA): TGTGCCAGCAGCCCCCGACAGGGAATCGGGGGAGAGACCCAGTACTTC.

The chain recombines TRBV28 with TRBJ2-7; D may correspond to TRBD1 or TRBD2 (6 bases each). Germline CDR1 is MDHEN and CDR2 is SYDVKM. The CDR3 spans 15 residues. V dropped 3 bases and J dropped 1 base, with 13 bases sitting between them. This CDR3 is CASSLPKGGSYEQYF. CDR3 DNA: TGTGCCAGCAGTTTGCCGAAAGGGGGGTCCTACGAGCAGTACTTC. The full variable domain, with the rest looked up from reference TRBV28 and TRBJ2-7, is DVKVTQSSRYLVKRTGEKVFLECVQDMDHENMFWYRQDPGLGLRLIYFSYDVKMKEKGDIPEGYSVSREKKERFSLILESASTNQTSMYLCASSLPKGGSYEQYFGPGTRLTVT.

This clonotype was observed a handful of times. This chain links TRBV7-6 with TRBJ2-3; 8 nucleotides match TRBD2. The V gene end was trimmed by 2 bases and the J gene end by 8 bases; junction bases not matched to a gene: 3. The germline CDR1 and CDR2 sequences are SGHVS and FNYEAQ. The CDR3 is made up of 13 amino acids. The CDR3 DNA sequence: TGTGCCAGCAGCTTATCAGCGGGAGCTACGCAGTATTTT. Translation gives CASSLSAGATQYF. The entire variable domain, with the rest obtained from reference TRBV7-6 and TRBJ2-3, is as follows: GAGVSQSPRYKVTKRGQDVALRCDPISGHVSLYWYRQALGQGPEFLTYFNYEAQQDKSGLPNDRFSAERPEGSISTLTIQRTEQRDSAMYRCASSLSAGATQYFGPGTRLTVL.

This chain links TRBV27 with TRBJ1-5; D is possibly TRBD1 (6 bases). The CDR3 loop spans 15 amino acids. Looked up from germline, CDR1 is MNHEY and CDR2 is SMNVEV (reference sequence). Trimming took off 0 bases at V and 4 bases at J, with 10 bases between the two ends. The CDR3 protein is CASSLSFQGNQPQHF. The CDR3 nucleotides are TGTGCCAGCAGTTTATCGTTCCAGGGGAATCAGCCCCAGCATTTT.

The chain is built from TRBV7-9 and TRBJ2-7; possible D gene TRBD2, 6 bases. CDR3 length: 14 residues. Germline CDR1 is SEHNR and CDR2 is FQNEAQ (reference sequence). The ends were cut back, 2 bases at V and 3 bases at J, with 11 bases in the middle. CDR3 loop: CASSLLEGGYEQYF. In DNA form, the CDR3 reads TGTGCCAGCAGCTTACTGGAGGGAGGCTACGAGCAGTACTTC.

Regarding this clonotype: With a much larger clone just one base away, this may be a read error. This rearrangement joins TRBV7-2 to TRBJ2-1; a possible D gene is TRBD2 (5 bases). CDR1 is SGHTA and CDR2 is FQGNSA in the germline V gene. V was clipped by 5 bases and J by 15 bases, with 20 bases between them. The CDR3 contains 13 residues. CDR3 amino acids: CASSALGRAKLFF. As DNA, the CDR3 is TGTGCCAGCAGCGCACTAGGACGGGCAAAGCTGTTCTTC.

This chain links TRBV20-1 with TRBJ2-3, with D perhaps TRBD2 (5 bases). Germline-derived CDR1 and CDR2 are DFQATT and SNEGSKA (reference sequence). The CDR3 is 15 residues long. The CDR3 DNA reads TGCAGCCCTACCGCGGGTCGCTTTAGCACAGATACGCAGTATTTT. The encoded protein is CSPTAGRFSTDTQYF.

The chain joins TRBV4-1 to TRBJ2-7, with 8 bases lining up with TRBD2. Germline V gene sequence: CDR1 MGHRA, CDR2 YSYEKL. This CDR3 region has 17 residues. V shed 0 bases and J 3 bases; nucleotides not matched to a gene: 10. CDR3 amino acids: CASSQEGPGLGDYEQYF. The CDR3 DNA sequence: TGCGCCAGCAGCCAAGAGGGTCCGGGACTAGGAGACTACGAGCAGTACTTC.

The chain links TRBV6-5 to TRBJ2-5, with 7 positions matching TRBD2. Germline values: CDR1 MNHEY, CDR2 SVGAGI. The CDR3 loop spans 15 amino acids. With 6 bases clipped from V and 2 bases from J, the junction kept 9 bases outside the gene matches. This CDR3 is CASSPSAGAQETQYF. In DNA form, the CDR3 reads TGTGCCAGCAGCCCCTCGGCGGGAGCTCAAGAGACCCAGTACTTC.

V is TRBV20-1 and J is TRBJ2-3; TRBD2 agrees at 9 bases. The CDR3 runs to 15 residues. CDR1 and CDR2 (germline): DFQATT, SNEGSKA (reference sequence). The trim removed 5 bases at V and 1 base at J, leaving 7 bases unmatched. The DNA for the CDR3 is TGCAGTGCTTTCTATAGCGGGAGTGGCACAGATACGCAGTATTTT. It codes for CSAFYSGSGTDTQYF.